A single sample gave rise to the 20 T cell receptor beta chains below, sequenced in a study of human T cells and chemical hapten exposure. TCRdb redid the calling of the 5' RACE reads with MiXCR, one entry per CDR3 protein. This sample has approximately 110,000 distinct CDR3 sequences, with around 20% found just once. Total RNA was isolated from unfractionated whole blood. These receptors were taken from a human donor in good health.

This clonotype has a handful of counts. The chain uses TRBV28 and TRBJ2-7, with D perhaps matching TRBD1 (6 bases). The CDR3 has 15 residues. The germline gives CDR1 MDHEN, CDR2 SYDVKM. V lost 5 bases, J lost 4 bases, and 18 bases lay in between. CDR3 DNA: TGTGCCAGCAGTAACCAGGGGTCGGGGAAGTACGAGCAGTACTTC. This codes for CASSNQGSGKYEQYF.

In the case of this clonotype: Germline is not matched at one junction end, which may reflect a read error. CDR3 DNA: TGTGCCAGCAGTGACGTCCCAGGGACCACAGATGCGCAGTATTTT. It is translated as CASSDVPGTTDAQYF. The chain combines TRBV6-4 with TRBJ2-3; D may correspond to TRBD1 or TRBD2 (5 bases each). Germline V gene data show CDR1 as MRHNA and CDR2 as SNTAGT. The CDR3 totals 15 residues.

The chain links TRBV28 to TRBJ2-7; a possible D gene is TRBD1 (6 bases). The germline CDR1 and CDR2 sequences are MDHEN and SYDVKM. The V gene lost 5 bases and the J gene lost 3 bases, with 23 bases spanning the gap. The CDR3 totals 17 residues. Here the CDR3 reads CASSPKDGQPLIYEQYF. The CDR3 DNA reads TGTGCCAGCAGTCCAAAGGATGGACAGCCCCTAATCTACGAGCAGTACTTC. Together with reference TRBV28 and TRBJ2-7, the CDR3 gives the full variable domain: DVKVTQSSRYLVKRTGEKVFLECVQDMDHENMFWYRQDPGLGLRLIYFSYDVKMKEKGDIPEGYSVSREKKERFSLILESASTNQTSMYLCASSPKDGQPLIYEQYFGPGTRLTVT.

The sample holds a few counts of this clonotype. This chain joins TRBV6-5 and TRBJ2-7, with 9 bases identical to TRBD1. The V and J ends lost 2 bases and 6 bases, in that order; junction bases with no gene match: 2. The length of the CDR3 is 13 residues. CDR1 is MNHEY, CDR2 SVGAGI, per germline. CDR3 in amino acids: CASSYDRGSEQYF. The CDR3 nucleotides read TGTGCCAGCAGTTACGACAGGGGGAGCGAGCAGTACTTC.

This clonotype was seen only a few times. This chain joins TRBV18 and TRBJ2-5; 9 bases agree with TRBD1. V lost 5 bases to trimming and J lost 3 bases; unmatched junction nucleotides: 4. The CDR3 is 14 residues long. The germline gives CDR1 KGHSH, CDR2 LQKENI. The CDR3 sequence: CASSMDRGKETQYF. The DNA for the CDR3 is TGTGCCAGCTCAATGGACAGGGGAAAAGAGACCCAGTACTTC.

V and J are TRBV14 and TRBJ2-7; D is unclear. The V gene lost 1 base and the J gene lost 7 bases, with 8 bases spanning the gap. The CDR3 contains 12 residues. Germline V gene data show CDR1 as SGHDN and CDR2 as FVKESK. CDR3 DNA: TGTGCCAGCAGCCAAGTCGCCGGGGAGCAGTACTTC. Protein: CASSQVAGEQYF.

This clonotype was observed a few times. This chain uses TRBV29-1 with TRBJ2-5; TRBD2 aligns across 10 bases. V lost 4 bases and J lost 2; bases outside the gene matches: 1. The germline CDR1 and CDR2 sequences are SQVTM and ANQGSEA. This CDR3 has 13 amino acids. CDR3 nucleotides: TGCAGCGTTGGGACTAGCGGACAAGAGACCCAGTACTTC. As protein: CSVGTSGQETQYF.

This clonotype occurred many times. The chain couples TRBV7-8 to TRBJ2-3, with 9 bases fitting TRBD1. The CDR3 runs to 15 residues. V shed 5 bases, J shed 3 bases, and the junction held 6 bases outside the gene matches. The V gene's germline CDR1 is SGHVS and CDR2 FQNEAQ. The CDR3 loop is CASSPGTGKTDTQYF. The CDR3 DNA reads TGTGCCAGCAGCCCTGGGACAGGGAAGACAGATACGCAGTATTTT.

There are many counts of this clonotype. V and J are TRBV20-1 and TRBJ2-5, with TRBD2 matching over 11 bases. Germline assignment: CDR1 DFQATT and CDR2 SNEGSKA (reference sequence). With V trimmed by 3 bases and J by 5 bases, 8 bases remained unmatched. The CDR3 extends over 15 amino acids. The CDR3 coding sequence is TGCAGTGCTAGTTTAGCGGGAGGGGGTTCGGAGACCCAGTACTTC. Its translation is CSASLAGGGSETQYF.

This sequence joins TRBV20-1 and TRBJ2-7, with D maybe TRBD1 (6 bases). V gave up 3 bases and J gave up 3 bases, with 18 bases separating them. The germline gives CDR1 DFQATT, CDR2 SNEGSKA (reference sequence). The CDR3 contains 15 residues. The chain's CDR3 is CSARPLRQVSYEQYF. The CDR3 nucleotides are TGCAGTGCTAGGCCCCTACGACAGGTTAGCTACGAGCAGTACTTC.

This clonotype has only a few counts. The V and J genes are TRBV12-3 or TRBV12-4 and TRBJ1-3; 7 nucleotides align to TRBD1. The V segment lost 5 bases and the J segment 0 bases; nucleotides outside the gene matches: 10. The CDR3 has 17 amino acids. The CDR3 DNA reads as TGTGCCAGCAGTCCATACAGGGGTCTAGGCTCTGGAAACACCATATATTTT. Translating gives CASSPYRGLGSGNTIYF.

V and J are TRBV28 and TRBJ2-7, with TRBD1 as a possible D gene (5 bases). This CDR3 spans 16 amino acids. Trimming removed 3 bases from V and 0 bases from J, with 15 bases in between. Germline-derived CDR1 and CDR2 are MDHEN and SYDVKM. CDR3 protein: CASSFEDTKSSYEQYF. Here the CDR3 DNA reads TGTGCCAGCAGTTTTGAGGACACCAAAAGCTCCTACGAGCAGTACTTC.

This clonotype has more than one count but fewer than ten. The chain couples TRBV4-1 to TRBJ2-3, with D perhaps matching TRBD2 (5 bases). The CDR3 runs to 17 residues. Germline V gene sequence: CDR1 MGHRA, CDR2 YSYEKL. The ends were cut back, 1 base at V and 0 bases at J, with 14 bases in the middle. CDR3 DNA: TGCGCCAGCAGCCAAGTGAGGAGCGGTACTAGCACAGATACGCAGTATTTT. Translated: CASSQVRSGTSTDTQYF.

Only a few counts were recorded for this clonotype. This chain joins TRBV27 and TRBJ2-1, with 9 bases that match TRBD2. After removal of 6 bases from V and 9 bases from J, the junction contained 9 bases not matched to a gene. Germline CDR1 MNHEY, CDR2 SMNVEV (reference sequence). The CDR3 loop spans 14 amino acids. CDR3: CASSLGLAIGEQFF. For the CDR3, the DNA is TGTGCCAGCAGCTTGGGACTAGCTATAGGTGAGCAGTTCTTC.

The V gene is TRBV7-2, the J gene TRBJ2-3, with TRBD2 identical over 7 bases. The junction had 7 bases not matched to a gene; V was cut back by 4 bases and J by 6 bases. Per germline, CDR1 SGHTA and CDR2 FQGNSA. This CDR3 is 14 amino acids long. CDR3 sequence: CASSSREYHDTQYF. For the CDR3, the DNA is TGTGCCAGCAGCTCGCGGGAGTACCATGATACGCAGTATTTT.

This clonotype has a handful of counts. The CDR3 DNA reads TGTGCCAGCAGTTCTGGGGGGTACAACACTGAAGCTTTCTTT. This encodes CASSSGGYNTEAFF. The chain links TRBV28 to TRBJ1-1; D might be TRBD1 (5 bases). The V gene lost 4 bases and the J gene lost 2 bases, with 11 bases spanning the gap. Germline V gene data show CDR1 as MDHEN and CDR2 as SYDVKM. The length of the CDR3 is 14 residues.

The chain has TRBV13 and TRBJ2-7, with 7 bases aligning to TRBD1. The CDR3 has 16 amino acids. Germline V gene data show CDR1 as PRHDT and CDR2 as FYEKMQ (reference sequence). J gave up 6 bases and V 4 bases, and 15 bases lay outside the gene matches. The CDR3 nucleotides are TGTGCCAGCAGCTCTAACGAAGCGGACAGGTCCCGCGAGCAGTACTTC. This sequence encodes CASSSNEADRSREQYF.

The sample holds a few counts of this clonotype. The chain has TRBV28 and TRBJ2-1; 7 positions match TRBD2. This CDR3 is 13 amino acids long. Germline V gene sequence: CDR1 MDHEN, CDR2 SYDVKM. V lost 8 bases to trimming and J lost 10 bases; unmatched junction nucleotides: 11. CDR3 sequence (DNA): TGTGCCAGCCGGCGGGAGCGCATGGGGGAGCAGTTCTTC. Translating it yields CASRRERMGEQFF.

The gene calls are TRBV6-6 and TRBJ1-5; no clear D gene. The V and J ends lost 6 bases and 5 bases respectively, with 32 bases between them. CDR3 length: 20 amino acids. In germline, CDR1 is MNHNY, CDR2 SVGAGI (reference sequence). CDR3 DNA: TGTGCCAGCAGCCGAACCCCCCTCGAGGCAGGCACAGCCCTATATCAGCCCCAGCATTTT. Translation: CASSRTPLEAGTALYQPQHF.

The rearrangement links TRBV4-1 to TRBJ2-3; unclear D gene. Germline CDR1 is MGHRA and CDR2 is YSYEKL. This CDR3 has 15 residues. The V gene lost 4 bases and the J gene lost 4 bases, with 15 bases spanning the gap. The CDR3 region has the DNA TGCGCCAGCAGCCGGTTAAGGGTCTTCTCAGATACGCAGTATTTT. This sequence encodes CASSRLRVFSDTQYF.